This TCR beta chain stems from a study of T cells in Graves' hyperthyroidism and ophthalmopathy. Study-level points and caveats: Stable hyperthyroidism and ophthalmopathy were separated using 13 V-J signatures. Most expanded thyroid clonotypes above 0.001 also appeared in blood.

This clonotype was seen only a few times. Its antigen remains unidentified. The CDR3 has 15 amino acids. The germline V and J ends were trimmed by 2 bases and 7 bases, with 14 bases remaining between them. Germline V gives CDR1 MDHEN, CDR2 SYDVKM. Template material for amplifying TCR beta CDR3 regions consisted of RNA transcripts. An initial round of RT-PCR targeting the TCR CDR3 relied on the HTBI primer set. TCRdb used MiXCR to reprocess the multiplex PCR reads, holding one entry per CDR3 protein. The sample includes some 490,000 distinct CDR3 sequences, 16% seen only once; the top ten take 29%. Sequencing was done on a sample of blood. This receptor was taken from a woman in her 30s with Graves' ophthalmopathy. The V and J genes are TRBV28 and TRBJ1-4; a weak D match, TRBD1 (5 bases). The CDR3 coding sequence is TGTGCCAGCAGTTTACTAGGGGAAGGGAGTGAAAAACTGTTTTTT. This translates into CASSLLGEGSEKLFF.